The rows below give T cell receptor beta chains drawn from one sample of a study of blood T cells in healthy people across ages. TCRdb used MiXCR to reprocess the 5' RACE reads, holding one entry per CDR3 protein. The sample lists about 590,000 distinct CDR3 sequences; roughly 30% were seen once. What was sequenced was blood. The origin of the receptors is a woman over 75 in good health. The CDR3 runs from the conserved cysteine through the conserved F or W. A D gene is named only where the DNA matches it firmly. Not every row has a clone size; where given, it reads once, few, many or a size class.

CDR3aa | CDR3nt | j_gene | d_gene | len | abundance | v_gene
CSVDGQGFTEAFF | TGCAGCGTCGATGGACAGGGCTTCACTGAAGCTTTCTTT | TRBJ1-1 | TRBD1 | 13 | many | TRBV29-1
CASSESGGLYNEQYF | TGTGCCAGCAGTGAAAGCGGGGGGCTTTACAATGAGCAGTACTTC | TRBJ2-7 | TRBD2 | 15 | few | TRBV6-4
CSARDLQGVSYEQYF | TGCAGTGCTAGAGATCTACAGGGAGTCTCCTACGAGCAGTACTTC | TRBJ2-7 | . | 15 | many | TRBV20-1
CASGLCGVPTDTQYF | TGTGCCAGCGGCTTGTGCGGGGTCCCCACAGATACGCAGTATTTT | TRBJ2-3 | . | 15 | . | TRBV5-6
CSARVPPVSSYNSPLHF | TGCAGTGCTAGAGTTCCCCCCGTCAGCTCCTATAATTCACCCCTCCACTTT | TRBJ1-6 | . | 17 | . | TRBV20-1
CASSQRDTDTQYF | TGTGCCAGCAGCCAACGGGACACAGATACGCAGTATTTT | TRBJ2-3 | . | 13 | . | TRBV3-1
CASSLGQCSNHPQHF | TGCGCCAGCAGCTTGGGACAGTGTAGCAATCACCCCCAGCATTTT | TRBJ1-5 | . | 15 | . | TRBV5-1
CASSEGILDRGGQPQHF | TGTGCCAGCAGTGAAGGGATTCTGGACAGGGGTGGTCAGCCCCAGCATTTT | TRBJ1-5 | TRBD1 | 17 | few | TRBV2
CASSDTWGYNEQYF | TGTGCCAGTTCGGATACTTGGGGGTACAATGAGCAGTACTTC | TRBJ2-5 | . | 14 | few | TRBV19
CSARDPAGENSPLHF | TGCAGTGCTAGGGACCCAGCGGGGGAGAATTCACCCCTCCACTTT | TRBJ1-6 | . | 15 | many | TRBV20-1
CASRRGQGIYGYTF | TGTGCCAGCAGGAGGGGACAGGGGATCTATGGCTACACCTTC | TRBJ1-2 | TRBD1 | 14 | few | TRBV27
CASSPPRGVSYNEQYF | TGTGCCAGCAGCCCTCCTCGGGGAGTATCCTACAATGAGCAGTACTTC | TRBJ2-7 | . | 16 | few | TRBV7-2
CASSQEWSFAYNSPLHF | TGTGCCAGCAGCCAAGAGTGGAGTTTCGCCTATAATTCACCCCTCCACTTT | TRBJ1-6 | . | 17 | . | TRBV3-1
CASSQGFQPQHF | TGTGCCAGCAGCCAGGGTTTTCAGCCCCAGCATTTT | TRBJ1-5 | . | 12 | . | TRBV3-1
CASSLGGAGASTDTQYF | TGTGCCAGCAGCTTAGGGGGCGCGGGGGCGAGCACAGATACGCAGTATTTT | TRBJ2-3 | . | 17 | many | TRBV7-6
CASSLADSNLYGYTF | TGTGCCAGCAGCTTAGCAGACAGCAATTTATATGGCTACACCTTC | TRBJ1-2 | . | 15 | . | TRBV7-9
CASSQGYRSNQPQHF | TGTGCCAGCAGTCAGGGATACCGTAGCAATCAGCCCCAGCATTTT | TRBJ1-5 | . | 15 | many | TRBV6-2/TRBV6-3
CAGSTRGRGKTYNEQFF | TGTGCCGGCAGCACCCGAGGACGGGGGAAAACCTACAATGAGCAGTTCTTC | TRBJ2-1 | . | 17 | once | TRBV9
CASSVADSGTLIYEQYF | TGTGCCAGCAGCGTAGCAGATTCGGGGACACTAATCTACGAGCAGTACTTC | TRBJ2-7 | . | 17 | . | TRBV9
CASSLDRVVNEQYF | TGTGCCAGCAGCCTGGACAGGGTTGTCAATGAGCAGTACTTC | TRBJ2-7 | TRBD1 | 14 | . | TRBV11-1
CSASAGQARLSGANVLTF | TGCAGTGCTAGTGCGGGACAGGCGAGACTCTCTGGGGCCAACGTCCTGACTTTC | TRBJ2-6 | TRBD1 | 18 | many | TRBV20-1
CSAQIAGSRTGTQYF | TGCAGTGCTCAGATAGCGGGGAGTCGCACAGGTACGCAGTATTTT | TRBJ2-3 | TRBD2 | 15 | . | TRBV20-1
CSATLSSSYEQYF | TGCAGTGCCACTCTGTCTAGCTCCTACGAGCAGTACTTC | TRBJ2-7 | . | 13 | many | TRBV20-1